This TCR beta chain was captured in a study of regulatory T cells in long-lasting Graves disease. Details on this clonotype: Its antigen is unidentified.

Arm-PCR with iRepertoire HTBI primers amplified the CDR3 regions for these TCR beta libraries. One entry per CDR3 protein results from TCRdb running MiXCR on the multiplex PCR reads. This sample has about 540,000 distinct CDR3 sequences, with about 14% found just once. Study-wide results and caveats: Reduced TCR diversity was observed in persistent Graves' patients versus newly diagnosed patients.

This sample's time point: newly diagnosed GD, antithyroid drugs for less than 3 months. From PBMCs, RNA was extracted and then used to make the TCR library. V lost 8 bases and J lost 0, with 10 bases in between. Per germline, CDR1 LGHDT and CDR2 YNNKEL (reference sequence). The CDR3 contains 13 residues. The same data also went into a second study, on T cells in Graves' hyperthyroidism and ophthalmopathy.

The rearrangement links TRBV3-1 to TRBJ1-2; D remains ambiguous. The sequencing used peripheral blood mononuclear cells (PBMCs), collected at new diagnosis, from a patient treated with antithyroid drugs. The receptor was derived from a man aged 25-40 years with Graves disease. The CDR3: CASAAGTNYGYTF. Written as DNA, the CDR3 is TGTGCCAGCGCGGCCGGCACTAACTATGGCTACACCTTC.